This is a list of T cell receptor beta chains from one sample in a study of T-cell reconstitution after alpha-beta-depleted transplantation in children. One entry per CDR3 protein, called by TCRdb with MiXCR from the PCR reads. The sample yields some 600,000 distinct CDR3 sequences, roughly 15% seen once. Sequenced here: PBMCs from the stem cell graft donor, sampled from the stem cell graft. Receptor source: a human donor who donated a stem cell graft to a child with acute myeloid leukemia. Both conserved end residues are trimmed from each CDR3.

CDR3 protein	J gene	CDR3 length	V gene
ASSLARSRDEQY	TRBJ2-7	12	TRBV7-2
ASSPWTGRTEQY	TRBJ2-7	12	TRBV12-3/TRBV12-4
ASTEGRYNEQF	TRBJ2-1	11	TRBV12-3/TRBV12-4
SASVDGRTDTQY	TRBJ2-3	12	TRBV20-1
ASRVVTNTEAF	TRBJ1-1	11	TRBV5-1
ASSPGPAEKLF	TRBJ1-4	11	TRBV5-1
AISGQGGSEAF	TRBJ1-1	11	TRBV10-3
SARESQQYYGYT	TRBJ1-2	12	TRBV20-1
SAGDSINEKLF	TRBJ1-4	11	TRBV20-1
ASGFTGTDMYTDTQY	TRBJ2-3	15	TRBV12-5
SASTLQASNQPQH	TRBJ1-5	13	TRBV20-1
ASSSPQGQPQH	TRBJ1-5	11	TRBV12-3/TRBV12-4
SARDLGRSNQPQH	TRBJ1-5	13	TRBV20-1
ASSLRFGELF	TRBJ2-2	10	TRBV7-3
SASRQGSGLRGYT	TRBJ1-2	13	TRBV20-1
ASSLLTSGGGDTQY	TRBJ2-3	14	TRBV5-6